The clone carrying this T cell receptor beta chain was counted ten times or more. The record originates from a study of patients and donors after allogeneic stem cell transplantation. Germline V lookup: CDR1 LGHDT, CDR2 YNNKEL (reference sequence). This CDR3 comprises 16 residues. Between the trimmed V and J ends, which lost 5 bases and 1 base, there was a span of 17 bases. MiXCR was run by TCRdb on the RT-PCR reads, yielding one entry per CDR3 protein. The data hold some 160,000 distinct CDR3 sequences, with roughly 22% observed a single time. The chain is built from TRBV3-1 and TRBJ1-1; a weak D match, TRBD1 (5 bases). The receptor was isolated from a human donor who was either an allogeneic HSCT recipient or a stem cell or donor lymphocyte infusion donor (not recorded which). It is not recorded whose cells these are; they may come from a transplant donor. Sequencing was done on a sample of blood, either unsorted or a sorted T cell fraction (not recorded which). In DNA, the CDR3 is TGTGCCAGCAGCTCGATCCGGGGCCAAGAGAACACTGAAGCTTTCTTT. Its translation: CASSSIRGQENTEAFF. Drawing the rest from reference TRBV3-1 and TRBJ1-1, the complete variable domain is DTAVSQTPKYLVTQMGNDKSIKCEQNLGHDTMYWYKQDSKKFLKIMFSYNNKELIINETVPNRFSPKSPDKAHLNLHINSLELGDSAVYFCASSSIRGQENTEAFFGQGTRLTVV.